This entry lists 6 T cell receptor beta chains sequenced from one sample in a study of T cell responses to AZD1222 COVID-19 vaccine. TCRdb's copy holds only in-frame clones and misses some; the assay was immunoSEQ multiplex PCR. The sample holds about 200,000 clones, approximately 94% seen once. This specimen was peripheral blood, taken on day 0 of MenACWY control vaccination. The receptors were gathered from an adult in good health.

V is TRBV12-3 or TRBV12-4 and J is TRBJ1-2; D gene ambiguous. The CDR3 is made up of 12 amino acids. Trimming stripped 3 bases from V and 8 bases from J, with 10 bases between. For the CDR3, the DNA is TGTGCCAGCAGTTTGGACTCCTCCGGCTACACCTTC. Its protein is CASSLDSSGYTF.

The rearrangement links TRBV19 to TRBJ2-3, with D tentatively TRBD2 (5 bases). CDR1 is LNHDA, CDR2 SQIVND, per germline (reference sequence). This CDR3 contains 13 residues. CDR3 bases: TGTGCTGCGGCGACTACGTACACAGATACGCAGTATTTT. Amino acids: CAAATTYTDTQYF.

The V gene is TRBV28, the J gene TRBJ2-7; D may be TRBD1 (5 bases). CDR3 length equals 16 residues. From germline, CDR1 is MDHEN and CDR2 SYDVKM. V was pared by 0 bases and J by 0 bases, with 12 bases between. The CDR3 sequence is CASSLWGRASSYEQYF. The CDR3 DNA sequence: TGTGCCAGCAGTTTATGGGGCAGGGCCTCCTCCTACGAGCAGTACTTC.

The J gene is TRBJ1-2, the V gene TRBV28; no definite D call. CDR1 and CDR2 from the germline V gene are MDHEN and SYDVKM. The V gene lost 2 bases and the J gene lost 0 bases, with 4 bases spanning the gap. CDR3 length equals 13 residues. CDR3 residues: CASSLTPNYGYTF. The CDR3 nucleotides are TGTGCCAGCAGTTTAACTCCTAACTATGGCTACACCTTC.

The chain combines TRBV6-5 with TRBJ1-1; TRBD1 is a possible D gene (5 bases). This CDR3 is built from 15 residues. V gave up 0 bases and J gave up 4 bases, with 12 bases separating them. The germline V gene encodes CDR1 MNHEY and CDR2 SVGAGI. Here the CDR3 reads CASSYSFGAATEAFF. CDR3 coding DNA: TGTGCCAGCAGTTACTCATTTGGGGCGGCCACTGAAGCTTTCTTT.

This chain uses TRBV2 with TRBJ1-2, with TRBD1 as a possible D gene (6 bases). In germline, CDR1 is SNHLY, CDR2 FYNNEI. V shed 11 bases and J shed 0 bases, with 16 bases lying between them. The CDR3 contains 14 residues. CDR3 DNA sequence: TGTGCCCCGAGGGGGGTGAGAGCTAACTATGGCTACACCTTC. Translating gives CAPRGVRANYGYTF. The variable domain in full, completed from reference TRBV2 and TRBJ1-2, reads EPEVTQTPSHQVTQMGQEVILRCVPISNHLYFYWYRQILGQKVEFLVSFYNNEISEKSEIFDDQFSVERPDGSNFTLKIRSTKLEDSAMYFCAPRGVRANYGYTFGSGTRLTVV.